The 18 T cell receptor beta chains presented below share a single source sample, sequenced in a study of human T cells and chemical hapten exposure. Using its own MiXCR run on the RACE reads, TCRdb lists one record per CDR3 protein. The data contain tens of thousands of distinct CDR3 sequences, over 8% of them singletons. Stated time point: pre-sensitization, week 0. Treatment specified: therapeutic diphenylcyclopropenone sensitization with weekly scalp DPC. Sequencing used whole blood, obtained in connection with sensitization to the hapten diphenylcyclopropenone (DPC). These receptor sequences come from a woman aged 40 to 55 with alopecia areata. Some clones in this sample may be carry-over from other donors' samples.

The sample holds many counts of this clonotype. The rearrangement uses TRBV5-1 and TRBJ2-4; 7 bases map to TRBD1. Germline V gives CDR1 SGHRS, CDR2 YFSETQ. V was pared by 4 bases and J by 0 bases, with 10 bases of the junction left unmatched. The CDR3 is 17 amino acids. The CDR3 loop is CASSPQGTAIAKNIQYF. Here the CDR3 DNA reads TGCGCCAGCAGCCCCCAAGGGACAGCGATAGCCAAAAACATTCAGTACTTC.

This clonotype was seen a few times. The chain is built from TRBV30 and TRBJ1-2; D possibly corresponds to TRBD1 (5 bases). CDR1 is GTSNPN, CDR2 SVGIG, per germline (reference sequence). V was shortened by 2 bases and J by 3 bases, with 13 bases between the two germline ends. The CDR3 runs to 14 residues. This chain's CDR3 is CAWSPTGVYYGYTF. The CDR3 DNA sequence: TGTGCCTGGAGTCCGACGGGGGTCTACTATGGCTACACCTTC.

This clonotype was detected only a few times. The chain carries TRBV4-1 and TRBJ1-1; possibly TRBD1 for D (6 bases). The V and J ends lost 0 bases and 4 bases respectively, with 12 bases between them. This CDR3 contains 15 residues. Germline V gene lookup returns CDR1 MGHRA and CDR2 YSYEKL. The chain's CDR3 is CASSQDWGARTEAFF. The CDR3 bases are TGCGCCAGCAGCCAAGATTGGGGGGCGCGCACTGAAGCTTTCTTT.

This clonotype was seen ten or more times. The V and J genes are TRBV12-3 or TRBV12-4 and TRBJ2-4; 9 bases match TRBD1. The CDR3 extends over 14 amino acids. V gave up 8 bases and J gave up 6 bases; unmatched junction bases: 8. In nucleotides, the CDR3 is TGTGCCAGCTGGCCAACAGGGGGCGGAAACATTCAGTACTTC. Its protein product is CASWPTGGGNIQYF.

In this sample, this clonotype turned up once. A read error is possible here, since a much larger clone lies one base away. The V call is TRBV7-9, the J call TRBJ2-7; D is unclear. The CDR3 has 11 residues. Trimming cost V 0 bases and J 8 bases, with 5 bases left between them. From germline, CDR1 is SEHNR and CDR2 FQNEAQ (reference sequence). In DNA form, the CDR3 reads TGTGCCAGCAGCTTAGCTGACAAGCAGTACTTC. Residues: CASSLADKQYF. Looking up the rest from reference TRBV7-9 and TRBJ2-7 gives the full variable domain: DTGVSQNPRHKITKRGQNVTFRCDPISEHNRLYWYRQTLGQGPEFLTYFQNEAQLEKSRLLSDRFSAERPKGSFSTLEIQRTEQGDSAMYLCASSLADKQYFGPGTRLTVT.

This clonotype has at least ten counts. This chain links TRBV28 with TRBJ2-1, with no clear D. Germline-derived CDR1 and CDR2 are MDHEN and SYDVKM. The ends were cut back, 3 bases at V and 4 bases at J, with 10 bases in the middle. The CDR3 totals 14 residues. Here the CDR3 DNA reads TGTGCCAGCAGTTTTCGGCCGCCATACAATGAGCAGTTCTTC. This codes for CASSFRPPYNEQFF.

There are a few counts of this clonotype. CDR3 coding DNA: TGTGCCAGCAGCGTAGCCACCGGGGAGCTGTTTTTT. Its protein product is CASSVATGELFF. V and J are TRBV9 and TRBJ2-2; no firm D call. Per the germline V gene, CDR1 is SGDLS and CDR2 is YYNGEE. V dropped 0 bases and J dropped 4 bases, with 1 base sitting between them. The CDR3 contains 12 residues.

This chain uses TRBV12-3 or TRBV12-4 with TRBJ2-5; D could derive from TRBD1 or TRBD2 (5 bases each). Deletions cut 4 bases from V and 4 bases from J, with 16 bases between. This CDR3 spans 15 amino acids. The CDR3 is CASSSLRWGRETQYF. The CDR3 DNA is TGTGCCAGCAGTTCACTCCGTTGGGGGAGAGAGACCCAGTACTTC.

This clonotype appeared many times. The CDR3 reads CASSYSGLNTEAFF. Written as DNA, the CDR3 is TGTGCCAGCAGTTATTCCGGACTGAACACTGAAGCTTTCTTT. The J gene is TRBJ1-1, the V gene TRBV6-2 or TRBV6-3; D is uncertain. Trimming cost V 3 bases and J 0 bases, with 8 bases left between them. The CDR3 runs 14 residues. The V gene's germline CDR1 is MNHEY and CDR2 SVGEGT.

The rearrangement links TRBV20-1 to TRBJ2-3; D gene ambiguous. Trimming left V 2 bases short and J 1 base short, with 4 bases between. The CDR3 is 12 amino acids. Looked up from germline, CDR1 is DFQATT and CDR2 is SNEGSKA (reference sequence). The CDR3 is CSARLGTDTQYF. CDR3 DNA sequence: TGCAGTGCTAGACTGGGCACAGATACGCAGTATTTT.

This sequence joins TRBV4-3 and TRBJ2-1, with D uncertain. Germline loops: CDR1 LGHNA, CDR2 YSLEER. Trimming shortened V by 0 bases and J by 7 bases, and 13 bases separated the two germline ends. The CDR3 sequence is 15 residues long. CDR3 sequence reads: CASSQERTTPNEQFF. The CDR3 DNA reads as TGCGCCAGCAGCCAAGAGAGGACGACGCCGAATGAGCAGTTCTTC.

At least ten counts were recorded for this clonotype. The chain carries TRBV29-1 and TRBJ1-4; TRBD1 is a possible D gene (5 bases). The CDR3 is 11 amino acids. Trimming took 8 bases from V and 8 from J, leaving 12 bases between them. Germline V lookup: CDR1 SQVTM, CDR2 ANQGSEA. In nucleotides, the CDR3 is TGCAGCACTTCTGACAGCGAAAAACTGTTTTTT. Protein: CSTSDSEKLFF.

Turning to this clonotype: A clone one base away is much larger, so this may be a read error. The J gene is TRBJ1-5, the V gene TRBV7-2, with D perhaps matching TRBD1 (5 bases). The CDR3 loop spans 15 amino acids. Germline CDR1 SGHTA, CDR2 FQGNSA. The CDR3 loop reads CASSLTAQDNQPRHF. The DNA of the CDR3 is TGTGCCAGCAGCTTAACGGCTCAGGACAATCAGCCCCGGCATTTT.

This clonotype appeared many times. The chain uses TRBV6-5 and TRBJ2-7; the match to TRBD1 covers 9 bases. This CDR3 region has 13 residues. Losses at the gene ends were 10 bases for V and 4 bases for J; bases not matched to a gene: 8. CDR1 is MNHEY, CDR2 SVGAGI, per germline. CDR3 in amino acids: CAIRGQGSYEQYF. DNA of the CDR3: TGTGCCATCCGGGGACAGGGTTCGTACGAGCAGTACTTC.

The chain links TRBV4-1 to TRBJ1-5, with D possibly being TRBD1 (6 bases). V lost 3 bases, J lost 9 bases, and 15 bases lay in between. The germline V gene encodes CDR1 MGHRA and CDR2 YSYEKL. The CDR3 totals 14 residues. The CDR3 nucleotides read TGCGCCAGCAGCCAGAGGGGGGACGGACCGCCCCAGCATTTT. Translating gives CASSQRGDGPPQHF.

Comments on this clonotype: One base away lies a much larger clone, so this may be a sequencing read error. The chain joins TRBV4-1 to TRBJ2-7; 9 nucleotides line up with TRBD1. The CDR3 has 15 residues. CDR1 MGHRA and CDR2 YSYEKL come from the germline V gene. After removal of 0 bases from V and 2 bases from J, the junction contained 2 bases not matched to a gene. The CDR3 region has the DNA TGCGCCAGCAGCCAAGAGGGGACAGGGACCTACGAGCAGTACTTC. The encoded protein is CASSQEGTGTYEQYF.

In this sample, this clonotype turned up many times. J is TRBJ1-5 and V is TRBV4-1; D might be TRBD1 (5 bases). The ends were cut back, 0 bases at V and 4 bases at J, with 10 bases in the middle. CDR3 length equals 15 residues. Germline CDR1 reads MGHRA; CDR2 reads YSYEKL. The CDR3 region is CASSQDPGRNQPQHF. The CDR3 DNA follows: TGCGCCAGCAGCCAAGACCCAGGGAGAAATCAGCCCCAGCATTTT.

This clonotype was observed at least ten times. The rearrangement joins TRBV3-1 to TRBJ2-1; 9 positions agree with TRBD2. This CDR3 has 14 residues. The V gene's germline CDR1 is LGHDT and CDR2 YNNKEL (reference sequence). The trim removed 4 bases at V and 8 bases at J, leaving 6 bases unmatched. The CDR3 region is CASSPGTSFDEQFF. DNA of the CDR3: TGTGCCAGCAGCCCTGGGACTAGCTTCGATGAGCAGTTCTTC.